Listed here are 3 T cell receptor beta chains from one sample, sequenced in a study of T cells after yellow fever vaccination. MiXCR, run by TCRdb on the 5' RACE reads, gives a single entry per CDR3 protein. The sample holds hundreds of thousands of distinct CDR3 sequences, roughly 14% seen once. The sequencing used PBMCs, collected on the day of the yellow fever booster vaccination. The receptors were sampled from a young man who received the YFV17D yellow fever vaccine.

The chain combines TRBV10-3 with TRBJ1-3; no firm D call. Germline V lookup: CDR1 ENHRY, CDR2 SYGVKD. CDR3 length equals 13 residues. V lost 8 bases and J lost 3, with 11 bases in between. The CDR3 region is CAIGTDNGNTIYF. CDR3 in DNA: TGTGCCATCGGCACAGATAATGGAAACACCATATATTTT.

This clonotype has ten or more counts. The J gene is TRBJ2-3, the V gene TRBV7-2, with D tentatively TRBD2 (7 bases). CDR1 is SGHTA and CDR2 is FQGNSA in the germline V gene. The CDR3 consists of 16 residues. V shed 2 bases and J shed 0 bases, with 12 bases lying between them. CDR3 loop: CASSLSGTTSTDTQYF. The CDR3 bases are TGTGCCAGCAGCTTAAGCGGGACAACTAGCACAGATACGCAGTATTTT. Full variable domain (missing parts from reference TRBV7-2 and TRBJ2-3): GAGVSQSPSNKVTEKGKDVELRCDPISGHTALYWYRQSLGQGLEFLIYFQGNSAPDKSGLPSDRFSAERTGGSVSTLTIQRTQQEDSAVYLCASSLSGTTSTDTQYFGPGTRLTVL.

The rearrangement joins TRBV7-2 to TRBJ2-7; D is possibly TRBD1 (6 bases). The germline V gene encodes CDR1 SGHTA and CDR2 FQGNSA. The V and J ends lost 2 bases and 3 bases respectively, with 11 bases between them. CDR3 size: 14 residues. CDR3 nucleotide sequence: TGTGCCAGCAGCTTAATGGGACAAGGCTACGAGCAGTACTTC. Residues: CASSLMGQGYEQYF.